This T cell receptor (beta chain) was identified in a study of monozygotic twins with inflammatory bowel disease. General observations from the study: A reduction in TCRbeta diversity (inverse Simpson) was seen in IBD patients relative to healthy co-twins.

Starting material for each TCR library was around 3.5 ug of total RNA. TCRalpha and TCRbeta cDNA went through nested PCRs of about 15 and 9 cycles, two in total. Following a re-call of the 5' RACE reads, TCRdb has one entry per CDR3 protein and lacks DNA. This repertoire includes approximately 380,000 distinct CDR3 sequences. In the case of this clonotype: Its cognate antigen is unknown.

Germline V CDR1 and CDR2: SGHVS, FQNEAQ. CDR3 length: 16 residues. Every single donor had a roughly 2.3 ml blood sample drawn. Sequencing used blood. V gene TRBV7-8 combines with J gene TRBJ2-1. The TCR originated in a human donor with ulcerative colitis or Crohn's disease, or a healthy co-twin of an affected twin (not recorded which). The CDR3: CASSLAPRSSYNEQFF.